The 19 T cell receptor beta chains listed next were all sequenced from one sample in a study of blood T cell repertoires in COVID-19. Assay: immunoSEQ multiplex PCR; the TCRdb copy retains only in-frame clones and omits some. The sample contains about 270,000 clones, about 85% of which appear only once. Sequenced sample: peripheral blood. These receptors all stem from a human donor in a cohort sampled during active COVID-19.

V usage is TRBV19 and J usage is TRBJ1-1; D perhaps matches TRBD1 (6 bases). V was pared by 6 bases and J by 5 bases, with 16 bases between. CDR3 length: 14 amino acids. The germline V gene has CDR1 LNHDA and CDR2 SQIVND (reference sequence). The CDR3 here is CASSFREGTTEAFF. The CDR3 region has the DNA TGTGCCAGTAGCTTCAGGGAGGGGACAACTGAAGCTTTCTTT.

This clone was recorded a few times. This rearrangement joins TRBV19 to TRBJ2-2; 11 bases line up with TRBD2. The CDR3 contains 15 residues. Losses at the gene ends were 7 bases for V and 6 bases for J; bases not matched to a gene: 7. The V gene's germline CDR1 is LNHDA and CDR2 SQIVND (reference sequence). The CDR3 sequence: CASNGLAGGPGELFF. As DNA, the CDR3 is TGTGCCAGTAATGGGCTAGCGGGAGGTCCCGGGGAGCTGTTTTTT.

CDR3 nucleotide sequence: TGTGCCAGCAGGACGGGACAGGGATACAATGAGCAGTTCTTC. This translates into CASRTGQGYNEQFF. The chain combines TRBV2 with TRBJ2-1, with 9 bases lining up with TRBD1. The germline V gene encodes CDR1 SNHLY and CDR2 FYNNEI. Unmatched junction bases numbered 4, after V lost 6 bases and J lost 4 bases. This CDR3 has 14 residues.

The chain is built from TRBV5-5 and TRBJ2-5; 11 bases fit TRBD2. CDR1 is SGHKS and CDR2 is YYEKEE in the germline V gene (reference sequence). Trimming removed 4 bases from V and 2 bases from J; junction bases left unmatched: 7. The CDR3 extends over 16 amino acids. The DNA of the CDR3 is TGTGCCAGCAGCCCTATAGCGGGAGGGGGTCAAGAGACCCAGTACTTC. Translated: CASSPIAGGGQETQYF.

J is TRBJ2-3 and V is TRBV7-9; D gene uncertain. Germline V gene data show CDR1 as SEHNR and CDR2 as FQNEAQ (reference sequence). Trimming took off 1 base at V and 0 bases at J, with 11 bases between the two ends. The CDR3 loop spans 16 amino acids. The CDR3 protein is CASSLGGAASTDTQYF. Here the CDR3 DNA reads TGTGCCAGCAGCTTAGGTGGTGCGGCTAGCACAGATACGCAGTATTTT. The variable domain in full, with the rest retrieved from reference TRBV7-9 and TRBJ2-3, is DTGVSQNPRHKITKRGQNVTFRCDPISEHNRLYWYRQTLGQGPEFLTYFQNEAQLEKSRLLSDRFSAERPKGSFSTLEIQRTEQGDSAMYLCASSLGGAASTDTQYFGPGTRLTVL.

The CDR3 nucleotides read TGTGCCAGTAGTATTGCCAGGAGCAATCAGCCCCAGCATTTT. Translated: CASSIARSNQPQHF. The genes are TRBV19 and TRBJ1-5; D is unresolved. The CDR3 runs to 14 residues. Germline V gene data show CDR1 as LNHDA and CDR2 as SQIVND (reference sequence). Trimming took off 3 bases at V and 1 base at J, with 7 bases between the two ends.

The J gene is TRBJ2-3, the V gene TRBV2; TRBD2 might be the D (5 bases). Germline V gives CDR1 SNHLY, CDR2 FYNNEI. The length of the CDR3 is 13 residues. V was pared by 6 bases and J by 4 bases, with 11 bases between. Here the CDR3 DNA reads TGTGCCAGCAGAACTGCCGGGGCAGATACGCAGTATTTT. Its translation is CASRTAGADTQYF.

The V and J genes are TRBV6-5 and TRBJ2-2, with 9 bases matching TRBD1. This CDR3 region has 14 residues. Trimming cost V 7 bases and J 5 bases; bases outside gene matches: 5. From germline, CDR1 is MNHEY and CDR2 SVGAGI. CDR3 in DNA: TGTGCCAGCAAAGGGACAGGGCAAACCGGGGAGCTGTTTTTT. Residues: CASKGTGQTGELFF.

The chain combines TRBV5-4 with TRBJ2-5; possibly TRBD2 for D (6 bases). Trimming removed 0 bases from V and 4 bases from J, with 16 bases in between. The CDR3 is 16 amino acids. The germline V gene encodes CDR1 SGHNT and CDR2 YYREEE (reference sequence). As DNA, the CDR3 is TGTGCCAGCAGCTTGGCAGGGCGGACCGGGGGAGAGACCCAGTACTTC. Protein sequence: CASSLAGRTGGETQYF.

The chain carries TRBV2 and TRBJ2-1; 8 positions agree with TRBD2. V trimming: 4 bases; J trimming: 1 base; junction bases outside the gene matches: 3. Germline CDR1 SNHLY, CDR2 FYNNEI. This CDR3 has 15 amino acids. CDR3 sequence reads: CASSGSGRSYNEQFF. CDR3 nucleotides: TGTGCCAGCAGTGGGAGCGGGAGATCCTACAATGAGCAGTTCTTC.

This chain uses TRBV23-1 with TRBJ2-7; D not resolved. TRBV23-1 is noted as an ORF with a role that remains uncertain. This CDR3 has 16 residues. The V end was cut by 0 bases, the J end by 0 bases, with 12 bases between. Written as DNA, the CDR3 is TGCGCCAGCAGTCAATCGATCCACTTATCCTCCTACGAGCAGTACTTC. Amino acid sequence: CASSQSIHLSSYEQYF.

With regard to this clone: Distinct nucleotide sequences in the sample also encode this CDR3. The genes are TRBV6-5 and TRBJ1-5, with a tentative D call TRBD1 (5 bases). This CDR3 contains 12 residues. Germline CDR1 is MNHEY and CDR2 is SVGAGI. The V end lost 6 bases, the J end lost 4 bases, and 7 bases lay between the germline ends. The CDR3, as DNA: TGTGCCAGCAGCCAGGGAAATCAGCCCCAGCATTTT. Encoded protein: CASSQGNQPQHF.

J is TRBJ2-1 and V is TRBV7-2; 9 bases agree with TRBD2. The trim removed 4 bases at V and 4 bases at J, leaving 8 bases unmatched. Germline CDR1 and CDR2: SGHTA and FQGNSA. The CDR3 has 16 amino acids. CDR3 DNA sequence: TGTGCCAGCAGCTCCTACTCCAGCGGGAGGTACAATGAGCAGTTCTTC. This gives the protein CASSSYSSGRYNEQFF.

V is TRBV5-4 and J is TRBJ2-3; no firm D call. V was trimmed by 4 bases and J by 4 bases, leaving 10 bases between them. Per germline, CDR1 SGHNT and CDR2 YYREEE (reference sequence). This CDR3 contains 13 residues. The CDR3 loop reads CASSPATSDTQYF. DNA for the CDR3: TGTGCCAGCAGCCCTGCTACCTCAGATACGCAGTATTTT. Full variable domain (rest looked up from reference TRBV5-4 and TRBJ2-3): ETGVTQSPTHLIKTRGQQVTLRCSSQSGHNTVSWYQQALGQGPQFIFQYYREEENGRGNFPPRFSGLQFPNYSSELNVNALELDDSALYLCASSPATSDTQYFGPGTRLTVL.

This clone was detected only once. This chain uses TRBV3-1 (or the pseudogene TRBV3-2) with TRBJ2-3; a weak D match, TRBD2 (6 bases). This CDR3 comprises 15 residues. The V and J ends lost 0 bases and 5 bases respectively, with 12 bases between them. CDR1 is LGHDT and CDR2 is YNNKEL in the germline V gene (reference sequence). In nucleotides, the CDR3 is TGTGCCAGCAGCCAAGAAACTAGCTTCCGAGATACGCAGTATTTT. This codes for CASSQETSFRDTQYF.

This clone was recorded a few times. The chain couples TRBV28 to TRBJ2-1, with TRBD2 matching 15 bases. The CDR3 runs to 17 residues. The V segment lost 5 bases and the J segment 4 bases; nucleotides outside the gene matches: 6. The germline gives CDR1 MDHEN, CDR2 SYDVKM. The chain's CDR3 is CASSPRGTSGRYNEQFF. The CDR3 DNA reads TGTGCCAGCAGTCCCCGAGGGACTAGCGGGAGGTACAATGAGCAGTTCTTC.

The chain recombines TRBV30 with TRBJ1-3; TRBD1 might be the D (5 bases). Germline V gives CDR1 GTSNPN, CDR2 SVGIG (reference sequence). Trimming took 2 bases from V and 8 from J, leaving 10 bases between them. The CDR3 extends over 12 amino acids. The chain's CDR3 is CAWSFGRDTIYF. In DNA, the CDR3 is TGTGCCTGGAGTTTTGGCAGGGACACCATATATTTT.

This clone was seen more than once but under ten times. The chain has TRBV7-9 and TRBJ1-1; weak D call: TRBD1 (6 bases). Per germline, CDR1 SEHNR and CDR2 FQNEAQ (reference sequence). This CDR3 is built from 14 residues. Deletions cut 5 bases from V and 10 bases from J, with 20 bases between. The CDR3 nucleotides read TGTGCCAGCAGCCAAATTGGGACAAGAAGCCCAGCTTTCTTT. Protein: CASSQIGTRSPAFF.

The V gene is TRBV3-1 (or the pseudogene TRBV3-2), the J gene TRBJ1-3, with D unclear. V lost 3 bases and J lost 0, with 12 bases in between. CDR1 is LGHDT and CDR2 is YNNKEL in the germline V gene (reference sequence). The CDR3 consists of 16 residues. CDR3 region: CASSQTVRGSGNTIYF. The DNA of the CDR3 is TGTGCCAGCAGCCAGACCGTCAGAGGCTCTGGAAACACCATATATTTT.